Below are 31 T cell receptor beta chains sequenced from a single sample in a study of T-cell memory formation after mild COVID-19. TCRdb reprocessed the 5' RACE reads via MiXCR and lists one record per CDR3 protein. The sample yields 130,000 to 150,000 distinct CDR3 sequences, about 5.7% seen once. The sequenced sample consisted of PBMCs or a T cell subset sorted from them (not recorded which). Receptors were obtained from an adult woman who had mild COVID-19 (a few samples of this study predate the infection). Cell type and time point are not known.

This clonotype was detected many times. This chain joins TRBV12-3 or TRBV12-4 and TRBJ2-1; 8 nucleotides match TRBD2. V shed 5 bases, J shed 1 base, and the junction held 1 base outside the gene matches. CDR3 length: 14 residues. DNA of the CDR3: TGTGCCAGCAGTACTAGCGGTTCCTACAATGAGCAGTTCTTC. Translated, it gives CASSTSGSYNEQFF.

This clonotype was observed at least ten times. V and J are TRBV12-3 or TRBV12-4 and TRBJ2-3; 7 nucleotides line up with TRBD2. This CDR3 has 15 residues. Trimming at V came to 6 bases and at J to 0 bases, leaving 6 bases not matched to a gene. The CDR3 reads CASRPSGFSTDTQYF. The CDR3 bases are TGTGCCAGCAGGCCTAGCGGCTTCAGCACAGATACGCAGTATTTT.

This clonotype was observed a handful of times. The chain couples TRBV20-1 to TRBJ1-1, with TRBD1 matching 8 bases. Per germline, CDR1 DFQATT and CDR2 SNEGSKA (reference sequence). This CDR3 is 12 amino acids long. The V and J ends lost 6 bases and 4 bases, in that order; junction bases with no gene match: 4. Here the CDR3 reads CSAKTGVTEAFF. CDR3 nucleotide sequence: TGCAGTGCCAAGACAGGGGTCACTGAAGCTTTCTTT.

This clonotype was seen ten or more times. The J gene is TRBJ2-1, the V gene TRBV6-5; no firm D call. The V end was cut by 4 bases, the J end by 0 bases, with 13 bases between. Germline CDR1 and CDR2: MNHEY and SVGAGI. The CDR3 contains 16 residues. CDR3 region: CASSFAVYRSYNEQFF. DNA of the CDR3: TGTGCCAGCAGTTTCGCAGTCTACCGCTCCTACAATGAGCAGTTCTTC.

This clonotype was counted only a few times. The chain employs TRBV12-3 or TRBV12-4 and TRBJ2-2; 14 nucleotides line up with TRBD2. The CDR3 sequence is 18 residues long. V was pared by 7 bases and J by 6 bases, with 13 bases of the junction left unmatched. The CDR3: CASIITLGTSGSAGELFF. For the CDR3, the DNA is TGTGCCAGCATAATTACCTTGGGGACTAGCGGGAGTGCCGGGGAGCTGTTTTTT.

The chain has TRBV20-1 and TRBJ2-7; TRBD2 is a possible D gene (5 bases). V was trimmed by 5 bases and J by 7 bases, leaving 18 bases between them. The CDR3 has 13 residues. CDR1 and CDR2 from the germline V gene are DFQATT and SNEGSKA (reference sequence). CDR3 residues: CSASKLVPGEQYF. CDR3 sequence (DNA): TGCAGTGCTTCCAAACTAGTCCCCGGGGAGCAGTACTTC.

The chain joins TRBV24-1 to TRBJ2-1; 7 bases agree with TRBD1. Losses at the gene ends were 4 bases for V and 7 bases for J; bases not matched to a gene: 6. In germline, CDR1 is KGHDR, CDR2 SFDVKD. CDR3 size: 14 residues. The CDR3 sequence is CATSDLTGMNEQFF. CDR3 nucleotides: TGTGCCACCAGTGACCTGACAGGGATGAATGAGCAGTTCTTC.

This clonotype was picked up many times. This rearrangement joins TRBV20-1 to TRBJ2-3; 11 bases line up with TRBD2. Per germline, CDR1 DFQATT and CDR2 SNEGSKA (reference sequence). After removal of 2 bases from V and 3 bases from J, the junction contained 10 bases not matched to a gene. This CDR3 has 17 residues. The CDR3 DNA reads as TGCAGTGCTAGACGTAGCGGGAGGGCCAGGGTAACAGATACGCAGTATTTT. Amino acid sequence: CSARRSGRARVTDTQYF.

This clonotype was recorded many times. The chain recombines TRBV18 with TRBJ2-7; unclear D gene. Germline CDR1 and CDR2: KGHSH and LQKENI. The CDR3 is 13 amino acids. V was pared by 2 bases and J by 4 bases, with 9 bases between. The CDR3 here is CASSPGLEYEQYF. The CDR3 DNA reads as TGTGCCAGCTCACCAGGGCTTGAATACGAGCAGTACTTC. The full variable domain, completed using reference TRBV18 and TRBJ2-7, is NAGVMQNPRHLVRRRGQEARLRCSPMKGHSHVYWYRQLPEEGLKFMVYLQKENIIDESGMPKERFSAEFPKEGPSILRIQQVVRGDSAAYFCASSPGLEYEQYFGPGTRLTVT.

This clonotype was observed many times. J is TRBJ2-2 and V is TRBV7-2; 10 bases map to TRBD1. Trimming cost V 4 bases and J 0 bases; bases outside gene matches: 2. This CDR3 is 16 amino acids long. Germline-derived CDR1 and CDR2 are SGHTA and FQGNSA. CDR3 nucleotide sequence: TGTGCCAGCAGCTCGACAGGGGGCCCGAACACCGGGGAGCTGTTTTTT. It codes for CASSSTGGPNTGELFF. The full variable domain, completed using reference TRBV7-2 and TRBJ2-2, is GAGVSQSPSNKVTEKGKDVELRCDPISGHTALYWYRQSLGQGLEFLIYFQGNSAPDKSGLPSDRFSAERTGGSVSTLTIQRTQQEDSAVYLCASSSTGGPNTGELFFGEGSRLTVL.

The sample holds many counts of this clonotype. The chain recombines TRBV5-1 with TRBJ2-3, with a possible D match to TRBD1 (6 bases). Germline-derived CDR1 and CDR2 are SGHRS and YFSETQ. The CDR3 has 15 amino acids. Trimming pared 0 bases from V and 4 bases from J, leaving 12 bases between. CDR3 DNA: TGCGCCAGCAGCTTGGAGGGGGATTTGGCAGATACGCAGTATTTT. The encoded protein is CASSLEGDLADTQYF.

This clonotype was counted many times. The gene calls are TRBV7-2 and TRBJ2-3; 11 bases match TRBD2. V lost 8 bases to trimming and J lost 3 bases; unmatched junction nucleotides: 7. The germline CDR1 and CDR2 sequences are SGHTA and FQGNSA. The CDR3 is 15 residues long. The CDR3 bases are TGTGCCAGCGGACTAGCGGGCATGAAAACAGATACGCAGTATTTT. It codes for CASGLAGMKTDTQYF.

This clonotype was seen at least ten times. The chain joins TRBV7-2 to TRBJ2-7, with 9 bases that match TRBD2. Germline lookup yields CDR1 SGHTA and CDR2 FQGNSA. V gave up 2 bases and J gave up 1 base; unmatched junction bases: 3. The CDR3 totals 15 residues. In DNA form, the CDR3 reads TGTGCCAGCAGCTTACGCCTAGCGGGGTCCTACGAGCAGTACTTC. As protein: CASSLRLAGSYEQYF. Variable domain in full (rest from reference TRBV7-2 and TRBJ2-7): GAGVSQSPSNKVTEKGKDVELRCDPISGHTALYWYRQSLGQGLEFLIYFQGNSAPDKSGLPSDRFSAERTGGSVSTLTIQRTQQEDSAVYLCASSLRLAGSYEQYFGPGTRLTVT.

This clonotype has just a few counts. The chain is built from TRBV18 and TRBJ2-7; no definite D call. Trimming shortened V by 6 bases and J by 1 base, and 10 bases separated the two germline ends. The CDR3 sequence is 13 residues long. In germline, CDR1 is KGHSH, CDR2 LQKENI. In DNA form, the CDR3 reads TGTGCCAGCTCCAGAGAACAGTCCTACGAGCAGTACTTC. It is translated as CASSREQSYEQYF.

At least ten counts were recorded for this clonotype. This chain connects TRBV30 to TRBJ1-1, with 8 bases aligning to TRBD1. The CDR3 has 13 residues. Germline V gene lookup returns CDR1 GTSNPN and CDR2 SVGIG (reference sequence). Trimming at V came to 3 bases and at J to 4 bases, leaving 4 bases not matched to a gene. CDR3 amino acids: CAWSKTGGTEAFF. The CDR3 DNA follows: TGTGCCTGGAGCAAAACAGGGGGCACTGAAGCTTTCTTT.

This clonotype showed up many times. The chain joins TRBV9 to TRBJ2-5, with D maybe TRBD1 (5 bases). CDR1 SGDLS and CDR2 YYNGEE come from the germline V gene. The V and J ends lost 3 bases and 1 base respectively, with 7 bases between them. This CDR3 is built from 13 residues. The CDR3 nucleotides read TGTGCCAGCAGCGAGGACATCCAAGAGACCCAGTACTTC. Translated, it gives CASSEDIQETQYF.

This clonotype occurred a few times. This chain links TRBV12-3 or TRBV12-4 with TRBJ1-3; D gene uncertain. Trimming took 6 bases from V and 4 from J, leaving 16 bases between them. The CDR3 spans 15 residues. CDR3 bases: TGTGCCAGCAGCCTGACTGTCGGGCGGGGAAACACCATATATTTT. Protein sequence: CASSLTVGRGNTIYF.

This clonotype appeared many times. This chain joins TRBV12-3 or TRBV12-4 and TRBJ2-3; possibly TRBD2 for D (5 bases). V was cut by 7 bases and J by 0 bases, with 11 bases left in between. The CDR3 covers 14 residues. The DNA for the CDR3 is TGTGCCAGCAAGAAGGCGGGTAGCACAGATACGCAGTATTTT. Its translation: CASKKAGSTDTQYF.

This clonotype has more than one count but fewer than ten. CDR3 coding DNA: TGTGCCAGCAGGGGAAGAAGCGGGAGAGAGCACACCGGGGAGCTGTTTTTT. It codes for CASRGRSGREHTGELFF. V usage is TRBV12-3 or TRBV12-4 and J usage is TRBJ2-2; TRBD2 matches 8 bases. This CDR3 has 17 residues. The V gene end was trimmed by 6 bases and the J gene end by 3 bases; junction bases not matched to a gene: 12.

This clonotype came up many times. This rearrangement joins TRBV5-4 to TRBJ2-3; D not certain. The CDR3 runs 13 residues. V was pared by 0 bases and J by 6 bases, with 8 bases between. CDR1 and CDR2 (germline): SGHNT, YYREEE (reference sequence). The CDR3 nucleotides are TGTGCCAGCAGCTTGGCCTTTAAGGATACGCAGTATTTT. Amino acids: CASSLAFKDTQYF.

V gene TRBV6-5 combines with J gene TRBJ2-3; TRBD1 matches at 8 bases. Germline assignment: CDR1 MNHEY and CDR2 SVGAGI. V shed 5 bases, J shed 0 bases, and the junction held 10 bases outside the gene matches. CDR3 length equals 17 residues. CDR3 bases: TGTGCCAGCAGTAAACCCACAGGGGGTGGAAGCACAGATACGCAGTATTTT. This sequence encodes CASSKPTGGGSTDTQYF.

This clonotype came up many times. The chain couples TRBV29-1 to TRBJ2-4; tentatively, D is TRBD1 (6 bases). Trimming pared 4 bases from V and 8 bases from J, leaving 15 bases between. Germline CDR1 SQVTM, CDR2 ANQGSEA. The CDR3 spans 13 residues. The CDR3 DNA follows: TGCAGCGTTGTAGCAGGGGTGGGAGACATTCAGTACTTC. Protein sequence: CSVVAGVGDIQYF.

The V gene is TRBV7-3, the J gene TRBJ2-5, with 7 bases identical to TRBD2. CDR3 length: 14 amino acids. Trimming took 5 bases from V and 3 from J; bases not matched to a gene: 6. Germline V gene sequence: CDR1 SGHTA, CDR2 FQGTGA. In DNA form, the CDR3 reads TGTGCCAGCAGCCCGACTAGCTCTGAAGAGACCCAGTACTTC. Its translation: CASSPTSSEETQYF.

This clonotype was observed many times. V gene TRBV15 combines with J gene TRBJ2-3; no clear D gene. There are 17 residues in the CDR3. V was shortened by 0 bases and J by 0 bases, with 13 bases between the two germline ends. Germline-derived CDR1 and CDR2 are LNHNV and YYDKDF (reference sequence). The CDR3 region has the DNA TGTGCCACCAGCAGAGATCGCGACACGCTTAGCACAGATACGCAGTATTTT. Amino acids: CATSRDRDTLSTDTQYF. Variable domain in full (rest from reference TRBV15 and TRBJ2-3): DAMVIQNPRYQVTQFGKPVTLSCSQTLNHNVMYWYQQKSSQAPKLLFHYYDKDFNNEADTPDNFQSRRPNTSFCFLDIRSPGLGDTAMYLCATSRDRDTLSTDTQYFGPGTRLTVL.

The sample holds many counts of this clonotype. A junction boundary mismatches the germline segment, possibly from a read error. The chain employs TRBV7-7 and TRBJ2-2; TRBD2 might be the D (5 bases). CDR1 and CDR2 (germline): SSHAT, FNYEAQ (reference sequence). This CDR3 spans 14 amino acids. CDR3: CASSQSGNTGELFF. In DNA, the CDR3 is TGTGCTAGCAGCCAGAGCGGAAACACCGGGGAGCTGTTTTTT.

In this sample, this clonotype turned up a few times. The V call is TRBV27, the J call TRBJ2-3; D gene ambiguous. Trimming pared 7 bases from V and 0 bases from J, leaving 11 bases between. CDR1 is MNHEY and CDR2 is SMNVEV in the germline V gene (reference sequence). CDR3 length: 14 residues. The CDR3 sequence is CASTPRRSTDTQYF. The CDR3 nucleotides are TGTGCCAGCACACCCCGTCGTAGCACAGATACGCAGTATTTT.

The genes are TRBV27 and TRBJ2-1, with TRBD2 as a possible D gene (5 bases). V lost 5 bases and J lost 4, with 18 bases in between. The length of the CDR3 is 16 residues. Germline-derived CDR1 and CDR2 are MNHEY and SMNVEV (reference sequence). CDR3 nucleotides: TGTGCCAGCAGTAGACACGACGGGAACTTTTACAATGAGCAGTTCTTC. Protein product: CASSRHDGNFYNEQFF.

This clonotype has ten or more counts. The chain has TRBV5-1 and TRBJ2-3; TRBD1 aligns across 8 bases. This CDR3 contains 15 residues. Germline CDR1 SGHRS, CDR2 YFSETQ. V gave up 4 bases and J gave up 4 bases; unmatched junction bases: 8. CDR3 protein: CASSLGQANADTQYF. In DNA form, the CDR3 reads TGCGCCAGCAGCCTGGGACAGGCAAATGCAGATACGCAGTATTTT.

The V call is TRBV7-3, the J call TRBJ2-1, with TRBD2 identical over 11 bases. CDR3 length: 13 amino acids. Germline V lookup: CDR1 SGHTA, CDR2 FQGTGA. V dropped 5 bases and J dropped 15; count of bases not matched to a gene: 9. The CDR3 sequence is CASSVSGGASLFF. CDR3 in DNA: TGTGCCAGCAGCGTTAGCGGGGGGGCCTCCCTGTTCTTC.

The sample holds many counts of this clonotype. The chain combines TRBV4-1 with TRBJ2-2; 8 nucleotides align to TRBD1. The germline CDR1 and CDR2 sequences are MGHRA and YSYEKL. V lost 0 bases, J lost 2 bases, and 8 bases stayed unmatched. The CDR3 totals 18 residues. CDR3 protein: CASSQEVRQGLNTGELFF. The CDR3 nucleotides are TGCGCCAGCAGCCAAGAAGTGCGACAGGGGTTAAACACCGGGGAGCTGTTTTTT.

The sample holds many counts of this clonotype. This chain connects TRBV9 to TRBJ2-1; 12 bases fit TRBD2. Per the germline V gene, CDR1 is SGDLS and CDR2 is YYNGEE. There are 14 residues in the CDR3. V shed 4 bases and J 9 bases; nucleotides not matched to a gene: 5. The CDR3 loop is CASSRTSGISEQFF. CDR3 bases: TGTGCCAGCAGCCGGACTAGCGGGATAAGTGAGCAGTTCTTC. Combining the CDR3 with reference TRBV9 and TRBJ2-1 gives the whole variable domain DSGVTQTPKHLITATGQRVTLRCSPRSGDLSVYWYQQSLDQGLQFLIQYYNGEERAKGNILERFSAQQFPDLHSELNLSSLELGDSALYFCASSRTSGISEQFFGPGTRLTVL.